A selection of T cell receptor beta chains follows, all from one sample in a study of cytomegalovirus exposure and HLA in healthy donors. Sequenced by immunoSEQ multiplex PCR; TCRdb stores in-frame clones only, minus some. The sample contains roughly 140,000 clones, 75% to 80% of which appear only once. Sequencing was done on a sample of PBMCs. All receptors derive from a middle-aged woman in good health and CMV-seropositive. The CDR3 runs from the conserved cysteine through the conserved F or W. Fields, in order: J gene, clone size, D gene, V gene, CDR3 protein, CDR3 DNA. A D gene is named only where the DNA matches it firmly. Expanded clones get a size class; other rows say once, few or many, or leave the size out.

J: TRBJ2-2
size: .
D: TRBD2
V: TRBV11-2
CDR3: CASRWTRGDANTGELFF
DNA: TGTGCCAGCAGATGGACTAGGGGAGATGCGAACACCGGGGAGCTGTTTTTT

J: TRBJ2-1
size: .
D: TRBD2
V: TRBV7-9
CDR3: CASSALGLAGGIDEQFF
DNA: TGTGCCAGCAGCGCCCTCGGACTAGCGGGAGGGATAGATGAGCAGTTCTTC

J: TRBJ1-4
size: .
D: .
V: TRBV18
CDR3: CASSPFDQATNEKLFF
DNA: TGTGCCAGCTCACCCTTCGACCAGGCAACTAATGAAAAACTGTTTTTT

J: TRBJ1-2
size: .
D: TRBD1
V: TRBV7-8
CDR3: CASSLSTGGGGYTF
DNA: TGTGCCAGCAGCTTATCGACAGGGGGCGGTGGCTACACCTTC

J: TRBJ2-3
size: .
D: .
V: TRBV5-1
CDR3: CASSSTDTQYF
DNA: TGCGCCAGCAGCTCTACAGATACGCAGTATTTT

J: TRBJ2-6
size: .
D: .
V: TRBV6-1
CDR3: CASSQGGGANVLTF
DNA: TGTGCCAGCAGCCAGGGTGGTGGGGCCAACGTCCTGACTTTC

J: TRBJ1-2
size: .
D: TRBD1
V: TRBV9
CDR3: CASSVYRDSGYGYTF
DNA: TGTGCCAGCAGCGTCTACCGGGACAGTGGATATGGCTACACCTTC

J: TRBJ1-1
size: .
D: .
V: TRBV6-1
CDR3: CASRKAGVNTEAFF
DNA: TGTGCCAGCAGGAAAGCGGGGGTTAACACTGAAGCTTTCTTT

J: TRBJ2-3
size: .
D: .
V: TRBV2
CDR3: CASSERSGSTDTQYF
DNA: TGTGCCAGCAGTGAAAGGAGCGGGAGCACAGATACGCAGTATTTT

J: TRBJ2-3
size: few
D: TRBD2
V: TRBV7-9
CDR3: CSSSPGSGTITDTQYF
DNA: TGTTCCAGCAGCCCAGGCAGCGGGACCATCACAGATACGCAGTATTTT

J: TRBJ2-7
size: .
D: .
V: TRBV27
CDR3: CASSSPGNTYEQYF
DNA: TGTGCCAGCAGTTCTCCGGGAAACACCTACGAGCAGTACTTC

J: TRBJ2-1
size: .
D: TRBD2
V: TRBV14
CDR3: CASSQPGLGQFF
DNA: TGTGCCAGCAGCCAACCGGGACTAGGGCAGTTCTTC

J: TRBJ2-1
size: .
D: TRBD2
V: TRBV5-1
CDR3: CASSWGLAGGGSYNEQFF
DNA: TGCGCCAGCAGCTGGGGACTAGCGGGAGGTGGTTCCTACAATGAGCAGTTCTTC

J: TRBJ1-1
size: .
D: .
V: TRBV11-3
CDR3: CASSLGQLTEAFF
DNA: TGTGCCAGCAGCTTAGGACAGCTCACTGAAGCTTTCTTT

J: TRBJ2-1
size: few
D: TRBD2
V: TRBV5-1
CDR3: CASSPWTSGNNEQFF
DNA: TGCGCCAGCAGCCCCTGGACTAGCGGGAATAATGAGCAGTTCTTC

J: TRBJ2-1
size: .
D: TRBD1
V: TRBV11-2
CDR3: CASSPGSGTGAYNEQFF
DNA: TGTGCCAGCAGCCCGGGGTCCGGGACAGGCGCATACAATGAGCAGTTCTTC

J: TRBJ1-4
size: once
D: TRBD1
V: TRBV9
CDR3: CASSVRDRGRYVEKLFF
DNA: TGTGCCAGCAGCGTCCGGGACAGGGGGCGGTACGTTGAAAAACTGTTTTTT

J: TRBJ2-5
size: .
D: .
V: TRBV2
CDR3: CASSVQGQETQYF
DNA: TGTGCCAGCAGTGTACAGGGTCAAGAGACCCAGTACTTC

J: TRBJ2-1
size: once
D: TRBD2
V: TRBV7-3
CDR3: CASSIGLAGGNEQFF
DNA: TGTGCCAGCAGCATCGGACTAGCGGGAGGCAATGAGCAGTTCTTC

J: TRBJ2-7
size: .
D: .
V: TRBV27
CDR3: CASSLEGAYEQYF
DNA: TGTGCCAGCAGTTTAGAGGGGGCCTACGAGCAGTACTTC

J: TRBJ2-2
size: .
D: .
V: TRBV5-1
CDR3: CASSFVGVVTGELFF
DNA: TGCGCCAGCAGCTTTGTGGGAGTCGTTACCGGGGAGCTGTTTTTT

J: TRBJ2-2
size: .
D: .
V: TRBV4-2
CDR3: CASSQALTGEDRELFF
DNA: TGTGCCAGCAGCCAAGCCTTGACGGGAGAGGATCGGGAGCTGTTTTTT

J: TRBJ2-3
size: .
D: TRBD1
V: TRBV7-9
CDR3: CASSSTGGVADTQYF
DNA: TGTGCCAGCAGCTCGACAGGGGGAGTCGCAGATACGCAGTATTTT

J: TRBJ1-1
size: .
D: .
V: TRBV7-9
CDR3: CSSSLTGNTEAFF
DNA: TGTTCCAGCAGCTTAACCGGGAACACTGAAGCTTTCTTT

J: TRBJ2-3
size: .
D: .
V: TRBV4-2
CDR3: CASSQSGNTDTQYF
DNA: TGTGCCAGCAGCCAATCAGGCAACACAGATACGCAGTATTTT

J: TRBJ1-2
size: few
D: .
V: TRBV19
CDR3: CASSETVRYGYTF
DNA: TGTGCCAGTAGTGAGACAGTCCGCTATGGCTACACCTTC

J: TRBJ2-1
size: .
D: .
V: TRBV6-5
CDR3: CASSYMGRYNEQFF
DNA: TGTGCCAGCAGTTACATGGGGCGGTACAATGAGCAGTTCTTC

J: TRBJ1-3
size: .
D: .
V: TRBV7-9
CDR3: CASSFFRGSSGNTIYF
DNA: TGTGCCAGCAGCTTTTTCAGGGGCAGCTCTGGAAACACCATATATTTT

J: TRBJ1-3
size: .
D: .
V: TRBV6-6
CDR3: CASSQLSGNTIYF
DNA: TGTGCCAGCAGTCAACTCTCTGGAAACACCATATATTTT

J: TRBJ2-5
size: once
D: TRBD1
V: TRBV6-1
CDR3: CASMRTGVETQYF
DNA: TGTGCCAGCATGCGGACAGGGGTAGAGACCCAGTACTTC

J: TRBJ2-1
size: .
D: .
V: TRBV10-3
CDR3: CAISGASGYNEQFF
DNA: TGTGCCATCTCAGGGGCTAGCGGCTACAATGAGCAGTTCTTC

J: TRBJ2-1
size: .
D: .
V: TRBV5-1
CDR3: CASSLDRPSVGEQFF
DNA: TGCGCCAGCAGCTTGGATAGGCCCTCGGTCGGGGAGCAGTTCTTC

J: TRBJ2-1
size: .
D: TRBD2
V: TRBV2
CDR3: CASSEAGTTYNEQFF
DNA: TGTGCCAGCAGTGAAGCCGGGACTACCTACAATGAGCAGTTCTTC

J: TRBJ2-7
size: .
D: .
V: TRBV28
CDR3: CASSLPYYEQYF
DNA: TGTGCCAGCAGTTTACCTTACTACGAGCAGTACTTC

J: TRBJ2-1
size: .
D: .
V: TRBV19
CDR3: CASSIGQSRNNEQFF
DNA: TGTGCCAGTAGTATAGGTCAATCGCGGAACAATGAGCAGTTCTTC

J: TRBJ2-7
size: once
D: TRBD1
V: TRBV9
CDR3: CASSVAPGQAAYEQYF
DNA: TGTGCCAGCAGCGTAGCTCCGGGACAGGCCGCCTACGAGCAGTACTTC